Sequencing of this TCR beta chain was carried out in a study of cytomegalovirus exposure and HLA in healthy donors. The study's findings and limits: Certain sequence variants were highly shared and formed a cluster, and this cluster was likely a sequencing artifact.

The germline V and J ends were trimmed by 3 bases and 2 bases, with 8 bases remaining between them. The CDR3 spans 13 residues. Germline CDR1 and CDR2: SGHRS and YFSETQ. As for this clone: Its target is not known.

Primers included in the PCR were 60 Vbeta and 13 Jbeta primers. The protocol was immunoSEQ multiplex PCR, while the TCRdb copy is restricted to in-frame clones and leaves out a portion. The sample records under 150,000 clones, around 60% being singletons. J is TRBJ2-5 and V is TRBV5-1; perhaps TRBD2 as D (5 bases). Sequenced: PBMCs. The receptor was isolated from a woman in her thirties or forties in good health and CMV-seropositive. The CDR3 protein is CASSSGIQETQYF. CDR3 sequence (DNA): TGCGCCAGCAGCTCGGGGATTCAAGAGACCCAGTACTTC.